This TCR beta chain was identified during a study of blood T cell repertoires in COVID-19 (dated by TCRdb to 2020 to 2022). For the study in its entirety: Collaborator samples came from the United States, Italy and Spain and covered acute and convalescent phases of COVID-19. The prospective study material was composed of cDNA or gDNA derived from T cells, B-cell-depleted T cells, or PBMCs. Deeply sampled blood TCRbeta repertoires from subjects exposed to, actively infected with, or recovered from COVID-19 were included in the dataset. The repertoires were made available in a free public database intended to serve as a resource for research on the immune response to SARS-CoV-2. The samples were drawn from two sources: the first 160 participants of the ongoing ImmuneRACE study, and over 950 subjects contributed by 6 global collaborators. Nearly every sample came with metadata listing a de-identified subject ID, COVID-19 status, age in years and sex. Where available, HLA class I and class II types were taken from metadata supplied by the sample provider and were not determined by assay-based typing. Overall study outcomes, separate from this receptor: The amount of clinical and demographic metadata varied by source and participant and was provided uncurated.

CDR1 and CDR2 (SGHDN, FVKESK) derive from the germline V gene. The CDR3 runs 15 amino acids, cysteine and phenylalanine included. Only CDR3 DNA is held: 45 bases, read in frame from base 1. V is clipped by 3 bases and J by 1 base, and the sequence between their germline boundaries is 13 bases long. The immunoSEQ Assay, a bias-controlled multiplex PCR, was used to amplify TCRbeta CDR3 regions from genomic DNA. The study's own analysis went as follows. Within the assay, amplification of reference gene primers was used to estimate how many nucleated cells each sample contained. Sequence reads were collapsed and filtered to measure the absolute abundance of every unique TCRbeta CDR3 rearrangement. Productive Simpson clonality was computed per sample as the square root of Simpson's diversity index over productive rearrangements. TCRdb provides this immuneACCESS table in a form limited to in-frame rearrangements. Some clones are lacking; in checked studies, under half of them reflect an unresolved V gene, and why the rest are absent is not known. The D gene and trimming were derived from the DNA, and the V and J assignments and clone size from that table. Here the sample has about 52,000 clones; around 82% occur a single time. Jointly, the top ten make up 26% of the sample.

One collaborating source in Seattle enrolled patients while the patients were actively infected and followed the patients over time throughout the course of disease. Whole blood was collected in K2EDTA tubes by collaborating institutions according to the institutions' own protocols. For TCRbeta analysis, collaborator samples were shipped as frozen whole blood, as isolated PBMCs, or as DNA extracted from either sample type. On this clone: It has no known antigen specificity. The sample holds no much larger clone one base away, and base qualities are not on file.

Sequenced material: peripheral blood. This sequence uses TRBV14 and TRBJ2-7; TRBD2 is possibly the D segment (6 matching bases). This clonotype originated in a woman older than 75 with COVID-19, enrolled during active disease. CDR3 reads: CASSQGLAPSYEQYF. DNA sequence: TGTGCCAGCAGCCAGGGGCTAGCGCCTTCCTACGAGCAGTACTTC.